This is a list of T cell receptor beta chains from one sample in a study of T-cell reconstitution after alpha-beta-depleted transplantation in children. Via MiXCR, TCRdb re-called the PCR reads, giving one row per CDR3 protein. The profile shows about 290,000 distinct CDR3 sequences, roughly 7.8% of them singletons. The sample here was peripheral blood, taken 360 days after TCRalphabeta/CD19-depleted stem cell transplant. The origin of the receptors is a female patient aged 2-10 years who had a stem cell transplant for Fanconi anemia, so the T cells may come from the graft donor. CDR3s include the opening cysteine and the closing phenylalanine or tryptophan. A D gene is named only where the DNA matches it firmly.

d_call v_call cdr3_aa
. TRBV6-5 CASSYADSDNEQFF
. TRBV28 CASTGDLSYNEQFF
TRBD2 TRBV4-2 CASSQDPASGGNEQFF
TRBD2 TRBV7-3 CASSPTSGALSF
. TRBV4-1 CASSQEYRAAGELFF
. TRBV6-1 CASRHSTGPFMNTEAFF
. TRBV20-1 CSASDRYSEQYF
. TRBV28 CASSFRAITEAFF
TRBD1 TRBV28 CASSFRGPYNSPLHF
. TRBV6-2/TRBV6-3 CASSYGPDNEQFF
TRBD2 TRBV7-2 CASSLARAGGQMEQFF
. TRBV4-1 CASSQLGHSSGNTIYF
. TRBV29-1 CSVLQGADTQYF